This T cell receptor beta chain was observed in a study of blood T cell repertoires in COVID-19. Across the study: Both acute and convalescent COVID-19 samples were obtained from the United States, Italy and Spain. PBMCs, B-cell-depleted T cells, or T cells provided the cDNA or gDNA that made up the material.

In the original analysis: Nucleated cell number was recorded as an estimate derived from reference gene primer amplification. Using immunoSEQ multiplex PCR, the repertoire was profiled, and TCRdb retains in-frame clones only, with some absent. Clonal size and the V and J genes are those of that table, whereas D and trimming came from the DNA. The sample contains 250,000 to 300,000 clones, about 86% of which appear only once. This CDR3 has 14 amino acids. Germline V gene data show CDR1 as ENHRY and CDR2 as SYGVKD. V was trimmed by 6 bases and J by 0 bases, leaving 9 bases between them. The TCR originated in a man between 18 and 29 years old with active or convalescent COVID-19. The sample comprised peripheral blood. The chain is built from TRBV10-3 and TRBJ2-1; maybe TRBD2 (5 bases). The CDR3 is CAIRSGSSYNEQFF. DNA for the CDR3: TGTGCCATCAGGTCGGGGAGCTCCTACAATGAGCAGTTCTTC.